Given below is one T cell receptor beta chain in context. Its target is not known. These data come from a study of cytomegalovirus exposure and HLA in healthy donors. Study-wide results and limits: TCR beta sequences reportedly predicted most subjects' HLA-A and HLA-B alleles accurately. One variant, a missense change in DCLRE1C, was linked in a later analysis to TCR beta V- and J-gene trimming. Near-uniform donor sequencing depth was presumed by presence/absence analyses.

Likely unrecorded immune exposures existed in these nominally healthy donors. Vbeta (60) and Jbeta (13) primers were used in the PCR. Clones were read by immunoSEQ multiplex PCR, and TCRdb kept only the in-frame ones, dropping some. The table includes some 120,000 clones, around 82% detected once. The CDR3 spans 13 residues. CDR1 is MGHRA and CDR2 is YSYEKL in the germline V gene. The ends were cut back, 4 bases at V and 14 bases at J, with 18 bases in the middle. The receptor comes from a man between 40 and 49 years old in good health and CMV-seronegative. The genes are TRBV4-1 and TRBJ2-1, with D possibly being TRBD2 (6 bases). Input material: PBMCs. The CDR3 region is CASSPGRAHLKFF. The CDR3 DNA reads as TGCGCCAGCAGCCCCGGGAGAGCCCATCTCAAGTTCTTC.